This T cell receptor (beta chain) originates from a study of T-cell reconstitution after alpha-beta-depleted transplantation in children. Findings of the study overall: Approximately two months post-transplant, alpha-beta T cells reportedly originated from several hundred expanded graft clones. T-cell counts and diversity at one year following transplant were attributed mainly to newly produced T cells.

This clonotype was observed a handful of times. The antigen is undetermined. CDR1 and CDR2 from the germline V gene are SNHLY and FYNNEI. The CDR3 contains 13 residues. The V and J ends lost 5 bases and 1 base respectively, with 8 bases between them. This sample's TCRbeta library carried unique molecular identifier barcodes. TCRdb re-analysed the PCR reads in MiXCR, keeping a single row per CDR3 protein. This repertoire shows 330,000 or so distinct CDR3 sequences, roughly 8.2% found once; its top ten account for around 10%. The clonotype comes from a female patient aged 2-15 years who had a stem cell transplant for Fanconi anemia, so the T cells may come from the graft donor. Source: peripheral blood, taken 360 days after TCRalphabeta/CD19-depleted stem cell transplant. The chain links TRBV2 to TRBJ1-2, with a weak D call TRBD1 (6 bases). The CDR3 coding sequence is TGTGCCAGCAGTCCAGGGGATAACTATGGCTACACCTTC. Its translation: CASSPGDNYGYTF. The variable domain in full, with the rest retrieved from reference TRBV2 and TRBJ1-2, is EPEVTQTPSHQVTQMGQEVILRCVPISNHLYFYWYRQILGQKVEFLVSFYNNEISEKSEIFDDQFSVERPDGSNFTLKIRSTKLEDSAMYFCASSPGDNYGYTFGSGTRLTVV.